The 20 T cell receptor beta chains given below trace back to one sample, sequenced in a study of blood T cell repertoires in COVID-19. This table comes from immunoSEQ multiplex PCR, and its TCRdb copy is limited to in-frame clones, with some not included. The sample has about 400,000 clones, approximately 86% seen once. Source material: PBMCs or T cells enriched from blood (not recorded which). The source of these receptors is a woman aged 40 to 50 with acute COVID-19.

The chain uses TRBV10-3 and TRBJ2-2, with TRBD1 as a possible D gene (6 bases). The V gene's germline CDR1 is ENHRY and CDR2 SYGVKD. Trimming shortened V by 7 bases and J by 0 bases, and 18 bases separated the two germline ends. The CDR3 loop spans 17 amino acids. This CDR3 reads CAIIRDIGGSNTGELFF. CDR3 bases: TGTGCCATCATCAGGGATATAGGGGGATCGAACACCGGGGAGCTGTTTTTT.

A word on this clone: An end of the junction differs from the germline gene, which may be a read error. This rearrangement joins TRBV11-2 to TRBJ2-7, with D possibly matching TRBD1 (6 bases). Germline values: CDR1 SGHAT, CDR2 FQNNGV. This CDR3 comprises 15 residues. CDR3 coding DNA: TGTGCCAGCAGCATATTCGTCAGGGGCTCCGACGAGCAGTACTTC. Translation gives CASSIFVRGSDEQYF.

The J gene is TRBJ2-3, the V gene TRBV11-3, with 8 bases that match TRBD2. Germline CDR1 SGHNT, CDR2 YENEEA. The CDR3 spans 15 residues. V was clipped by 2 bases and J by 0 bases; unmatched bases: 1. The CDR3 DNA sequence: TGTGCCAGCAGCTTAACGGGGGGGAGCACAGATACGCAGTATTTT. Encoded protein: CASSLTGGSTDTQYF.

The rearrangement joins TRBV5-6 to TRBJ1-4; 11 nucleotides align to TRBD1. The V gene's germline CDR1 is SGHDT and CDR2 YYEEEE. V trimming: 4 bases; J trimming: 3 bases; junction bases outside the gene matches: 8. The length of the CDR3 is 17 residues. CDR3: CASSRDRGFDANEKLFF. In nucleotides, the CDR3 is TGTGCCAGCAGCAGGGACAGGGGGTTTGACGCTAATGAAAAACTGTTTTTT. The full variable domain, in which reference TRBV5-6 and TRBJ1-4 provide the parts outside the CDR3, is DAGVTQSPTHLIKTRGQQVTLRCSPKSGHDTVSWYQQALGQGPQFIFQYYEEEERQRGNFPDRFSGHQFPNYSSELNVNALLLGDSALYLCASSRDRGFDANEKLFFGSGTQLSVL.

J is TRBJ2-1 and V is TRBV7-2, with 7 bases matching TRBD1. CDR3 length: 14 amino acids. Unmatched junction bases numbered 7, after V lost 5 bases and J lost 6 bases. Germline values: CDR1 SGHTA, CDR2 FQGNSA. CDR3 DNA sequence: TGTGCCAGCAGCCCGGAGACAGGGATCAATGAGCAGTTCTTC. The encoded protein is CASSPETGINEQFF.

The CDR3 is CASSRSPGGVRGGTQYF. The CDR3 region has the DNA TGTGCCAGCAGCCGGTCACCCGGGGGTGTCCGCGGGGGGACCCAGTACTTC. V usage is TRBV5-4 and J usage is TRBJ2-5; 7 nucleotides match TRBD2. The V gene end was trimmed by 4 bases and the J gene end by 7 bases; junction bases not matched to a gene: 19. Germline lookup yields CDR1 SGHNT and CDR2 YYREEE (reference sequence). There are 17 residues in the CDR3. Full variable domain (rest looked up from reference TRBV5-4 and TRBJ2-5): ETGVTQSPTHLIKTRGQQVTLRCSSQSGHNTVSWYQQALGQGPQFIFQYYREEENGRGNFPPRFSGLQFPNYSSELNVNALELDDSALYLCASSRSPGGVRGGTQYFGPGTRLLVL.

This clone was seen once. This sequence joins TRBV7-6 and TRBJ2-3; 8 bases agree with TRBD2. V was pared by 5 bases and J by 5 bases, with 6 bases of the junction left unmatched. The CDR3 sequence is 14 residues long. Germline V CDR1 and CDR2: SGHVS, FNYEAQ. CDR3 nucleotide sequence: TGTGCCAGCAGCCCGGGGGGGACCCTAGATACGCAGTATTTT. As protein: CASSPGGTLDTQYF.

DNA of the CDR3: TGTGCCAGCAGTTACTCGTTAACTAGCGGCGAGCAGTACTTC. This encodes CASSYSLTSGEQYF. The rearrangement joins TRBV6-5 to TRBJ2-7; 8 nucleotides line up with TRBD2. The CDR3 runs 14 residues. CDR1 MNHEY and CDR2 SVGAGI come from the germline V gene. The V segment lost 0 bases and the J segment 6 bases; nucleotides outside the gene matches: 4.

The V call is TRBV7-9, the J call TRBJ2-7; 8 bases align to TRBD1. With V trimmed by 5 bases and J by 2 bases, 11 bases remained unmatched. Germline-derived CDR1 and CDR2 are SEHNR and FQNEAQ (reference sequence). The CDR3 has 16 amino acids. CDR3 loop: CASSPIDRGLTYEQYF. The CDR3 coding sequence is TGTGCCAGCAGCCCAATTGACAGGGGCCTAACCTACGAGCAGTACTTC.

The rearrangement uses TRBV9 and TRBJ1-1, with D hard to call. CDR1 is SGDLS and CDR2 is YYNGEE in the germline V gene. There are 15 residues in the CDR3. The V end was cut by 0 bases, the J end by 10 bases, with 19 bases between. CDR3 loop: CASSVVSGVRGSAFF. The CDR3 DNA sequence: TGTGCCAGCAGCGTAGTCTCCGGGGTCCGAGGATCAGCTTTCTTT.

The chain has TRBV7-9 and TRBJ2-1, with TRBD2 matching 9 bases. Trimming took 5 bases from V and 5 from J; bases not matched to a gene: 7. This CDR3 comprises 15 residues. Germline V lookup: CDR1 SEHNR, CDR2 FQNEAQ (reference sequence). This CDR3 is CASSHAGLANNEQFF. Written as DNA, the CDR3 is TGTGCCAGCAGCCATGCGGGACTAGCTAACAATGAGCAGTTCTTC.

The chain carries TRBV6-5 and TRBJ2-7; 8 bases are shared with TRBD2. CDR1 MNHEY and CDR2 SVGAGI come from the germline V gene. CDR3 length equals 13 residues. V shed 6 bases and J 3 bases; nucleotides not matched to a gene: 4. The CDR3 sequence is CASRGLAGYEQYF. The CDR3 DNA follows: TGTGCCAGCAGAGGACTAGCCGGCTACGAGCAGTACTTC.

The rearrangement joins TRBV10-1 to TRBJ1-2, with 10 nucleotides matching TRBD1. CDR1 WNHNN and CDR2 SYGVQD come from the germline V gene (reference sequence). V lost 2 bases, J lost 2 bases, and 14 bases stayed unmatched. The CDR3 spans 19 residues. The CDR3 spells CASSEHLGQGSRGNYGYTF. The CDR3 DNA reads TGCGCCAGCAGTGAGCACCTGGGACAGGGGAGTAGGGGCAACTATGGCTACACCTTC.

The chain combines TRBV19 with TRBJ1-1; D perhaps matches TRBD1 (6 bases). This CDR3 comprises 14 residues. Trimming took off 6 bases at V and 5 bases at J, with 16 bases between the two ends. Germline V lookup: CDR1 LNHDA, CDR2 SQIVND (reference sequence). The CDR3 DNA is TGTGCCAGTAGGTTACTCCAGGGGCGTACTGAAGCTTTCTTT. Translated, it gives CASRLLQGRTEAFF.

The rearrangement joins TRBV5-1 to TRBJ1-1, with D maybe TRBD1 (6 bases). The CDR3 extends over 17 amino acids. V was cut by 4 bases and J by 2 bases, with 21 bases left in between. CDR1 SGHRS and CDR2 YFSETQ come from the germline V gene. This chain's CDR3 is CASSLTPGRTANTEAFF. CDR3 in DNA: TGCGCCAGCAGCCTAACCCCCGGGCGGACAGCCAACACTGAAGCTTTCTTT.

The chain carries TRBV19 and TRBJ2-5, with D possibly being TRBD1 (6 bases). The CDR3 totals 14 residues. V lost 9 bases and J lost 5, with 19 bases in between. Germline lookup yields CDR1 LNHDA and CDR2 SQIVND (reference sequence). The CDR3 DNA follows: TGTGCCAGCAAAACAGGGCCGGGTGGGGAGACCCAGTACTTC. The encoded protein is CASKTGPGGETQYF.

This rearrangement joins TRBV6-6 to TRBJ1-2, with 10 bases matching TRBD1. Germline V gene sequence: CDR1 MNHNY, CDR2 SVGAGI (reference sequence). J was trimmed by 0 bases and V by 7 bases; bases with no gene match: 5. This CDR3 is built from 15 residues. CDR3 amino acids: CASMRTGGSNYGYTF. The CDR3 nucleotides are TGTGCCAGCATGAGGACAGGGGGTTCTAACTATGGCTACACCTTC.

This rearrangement joins TRBV7-9 to TRBJ1-1; 9 bases match TRBD1. After removal of 1 base from V and 2 bases from J, the junction contained 14 bases not matched to a gene. Germline V gene data show CDR1 as SEHNR and CDR2 as FQNEAQ (reference sequence). The CDR3 spans 19 residues. CDR3: CASSLEGYRGLMINTEAFF. In nucleotides, the CDR3 is TGTGCCAGCAGCTTAGAGGGGTACAGGGGGCTTATGATTAACACTGAAGCTTTCTTT.

The V call is TRBV24-1, the J call TRBJ1-2; possibly TRBD1 for D (5 bases). V was clipped by 6 bases and J by 7 bases, with 14 bases between them. CDR3 size: 13 residues. Germline V lookup: CDR1 KGHDR, CDR2 SFDVKD. The CDR3 DNA follows: TGTGCCACCAGTATAGGGACTCGTAGTGGCTACACCTTC. Translation: CATSIGTRSGYTF.

This chain connects TRBV7-9 to TRBJ1-2; D call uncertain. This CDR3 comprises 13 residues. Germline V gene sequence: CDR1 SEHNR, CDR2 FQNEAQ (reference sequence). V was shortened by 1 base and J by 8 bases, with 11 bases between the two germline ends. CDR3 DNA sequence: TGTGCCAGCAGCTTAGGCGATAGAGGGGGCTACACCTTC. Translated, it gives CASSLGDRGGYTF.